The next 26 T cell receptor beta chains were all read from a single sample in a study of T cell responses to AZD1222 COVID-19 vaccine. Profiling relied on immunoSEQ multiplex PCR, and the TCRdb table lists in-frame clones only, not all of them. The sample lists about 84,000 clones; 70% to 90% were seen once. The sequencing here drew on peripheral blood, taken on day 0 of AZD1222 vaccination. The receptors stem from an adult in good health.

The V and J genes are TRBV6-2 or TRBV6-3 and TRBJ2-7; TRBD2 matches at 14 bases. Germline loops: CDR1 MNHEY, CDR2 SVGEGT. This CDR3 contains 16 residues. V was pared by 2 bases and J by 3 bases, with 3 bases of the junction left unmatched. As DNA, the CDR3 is TGTGCCAGCAGTTACGGGACTAGCGGGAGCATCTACGAGCAGTACTTC. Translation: CASSYGTSGSIYEQYF.

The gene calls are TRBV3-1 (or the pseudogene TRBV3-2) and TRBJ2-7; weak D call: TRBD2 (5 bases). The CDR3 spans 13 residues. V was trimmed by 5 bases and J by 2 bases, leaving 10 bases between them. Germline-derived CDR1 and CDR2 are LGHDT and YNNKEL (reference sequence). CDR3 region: CASSSSGTYEQYF. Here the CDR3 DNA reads TGTGCCAGCAGCTCGAGCGGAACCTACGAGCAGTACTTC.

DNA of the CDR3: TGTGCCATCGGGCCTGTAGGGGTATACGAGCAGTACTTC. It yields the protein CAIGPVGVYEQYF. V usage is TRBV10-3 and J usage is TRBJ2-7; D may be TRBD1 (5 bases). Trimming pared 8 bases from V and 4 bases from J, leaving 15 bases between. CDR3 length: 13 amino acids. In germline, CDR1 is ENHRY, CDR2 SYGVKD.

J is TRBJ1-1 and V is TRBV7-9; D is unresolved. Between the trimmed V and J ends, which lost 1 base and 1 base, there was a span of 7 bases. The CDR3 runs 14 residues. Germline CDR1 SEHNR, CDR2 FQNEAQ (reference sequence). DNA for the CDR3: TGTGCCAGCAGCTTAGGGAGACAGAACACTGAAGCTTTCTTT. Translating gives CASSLGRQNTEAFF.

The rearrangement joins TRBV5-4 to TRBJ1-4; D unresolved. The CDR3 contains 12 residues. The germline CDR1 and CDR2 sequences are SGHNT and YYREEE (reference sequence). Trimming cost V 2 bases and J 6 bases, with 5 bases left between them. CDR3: CASSFGDEKLFF. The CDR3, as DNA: TGTGCCAGCAGCTTCGGCGATGAAAAACTGTTTTTT.

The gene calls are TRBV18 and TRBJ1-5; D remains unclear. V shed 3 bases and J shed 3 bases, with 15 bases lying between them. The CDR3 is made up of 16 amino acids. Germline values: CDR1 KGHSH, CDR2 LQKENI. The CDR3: CASSPFQNDYNQPQHF. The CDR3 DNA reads TGTGCCAGCTCACCGTTTCAAAACGACTACAATCAGCCCCAGCATTTT.

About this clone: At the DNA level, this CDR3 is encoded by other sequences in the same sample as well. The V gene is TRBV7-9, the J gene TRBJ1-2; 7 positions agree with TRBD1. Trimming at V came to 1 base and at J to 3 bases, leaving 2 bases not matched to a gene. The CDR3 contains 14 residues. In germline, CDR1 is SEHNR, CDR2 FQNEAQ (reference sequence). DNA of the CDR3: TGTGCCAGCAGCTTAGGACAGGGAGACTATGGCTACACCTTC. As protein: CASSLGQGDYGYTF.

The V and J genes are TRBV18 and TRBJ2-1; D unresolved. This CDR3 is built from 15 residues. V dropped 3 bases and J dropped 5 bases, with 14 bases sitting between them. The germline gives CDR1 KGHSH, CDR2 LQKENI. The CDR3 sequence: CASSPLERLNNEQFF. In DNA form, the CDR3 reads TGTGCCAGCTCACCCCTCGAGAGGCTGAACAATGAGCAGTTCTTC.

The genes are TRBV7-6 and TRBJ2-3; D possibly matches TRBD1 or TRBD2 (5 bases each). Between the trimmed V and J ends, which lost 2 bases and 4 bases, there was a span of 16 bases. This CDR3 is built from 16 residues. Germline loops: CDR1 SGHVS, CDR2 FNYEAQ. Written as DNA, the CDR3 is TGTGCCAGCAGCTTAACCGGGGCCGAGGGCGCAGATACGCAGTATTTT. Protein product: CASSLTGAEGADTQYF. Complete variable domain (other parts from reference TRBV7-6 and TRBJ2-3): GAGVSQSPRYKVTKRGQDVALRCDPISGHVSLYWYRQALGQGPEFLTYFNYEAQQDKSGLPNDRFSAERPEGSISTLTIQRTEQRDSAMYRCASSLTGAEGADTQYFGPGTRLTVL.

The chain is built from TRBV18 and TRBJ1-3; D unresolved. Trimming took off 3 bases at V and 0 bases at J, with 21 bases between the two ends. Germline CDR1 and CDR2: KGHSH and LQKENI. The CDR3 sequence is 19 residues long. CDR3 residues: CASSPVNRALKDSGNTIYF. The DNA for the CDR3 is TGTGCCAGCTCACCGGTAAACCGGGCGTTGAAGGACTCTGGAAACACCATATATTTT. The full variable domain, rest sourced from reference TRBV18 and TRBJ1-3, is NAGVMQNPRHLVRRRGQEARLRCSPMKGHSHVYWYRQLPEEGLKFMVYLQKENIIDESGMPKERFSAEFPKEGPSILRIQQVVRGDSAAYFCASSPVNRALKDSGNTIYFGEGSWLTVV.

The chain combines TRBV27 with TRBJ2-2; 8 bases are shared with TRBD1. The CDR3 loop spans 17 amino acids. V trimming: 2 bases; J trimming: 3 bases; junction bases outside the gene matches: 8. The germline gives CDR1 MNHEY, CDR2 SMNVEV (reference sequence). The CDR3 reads CASSLTHWTGYTGELFF. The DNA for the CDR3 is TGTGCCAGCAGTTTAACCCACTGGACAGGGTACACCGGGGAGCTGTTTTTT.

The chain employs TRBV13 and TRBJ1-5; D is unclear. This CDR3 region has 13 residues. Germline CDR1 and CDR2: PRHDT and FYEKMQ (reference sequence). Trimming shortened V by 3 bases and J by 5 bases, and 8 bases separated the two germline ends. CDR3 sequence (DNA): TGTGCCAGCAGCTTGTCTCTATATCAGCCCCAGCATTTT. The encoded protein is CASSLSLYQPQHF.

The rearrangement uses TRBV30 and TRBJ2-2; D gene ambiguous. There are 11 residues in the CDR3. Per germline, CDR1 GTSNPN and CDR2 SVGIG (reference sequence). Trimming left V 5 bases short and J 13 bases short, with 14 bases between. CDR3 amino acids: CAWRLSGGLFF. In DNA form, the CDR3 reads TGTGCCTGGCGTCTGTCGGGTGGGCTGTTTTTT.

The CDR3 sequence is CATSDPGTNTGELFF. The CDR3, as DNA: TGTGCCACCAGTGATCCCGGGACCAACACCGGGGAGCTGTTTTTT. V is TRBV24-1 and J is TRBJ2-2, with D possibly being TRBD1 or TRBD2 (5 bases each). Germline CDR1 and CDR2: KGHDR and SFDVKD. The CDR3 is 15 amino acids. Trimming pared 3 bases from V and 2 bases from J, leaving 9 bases between.

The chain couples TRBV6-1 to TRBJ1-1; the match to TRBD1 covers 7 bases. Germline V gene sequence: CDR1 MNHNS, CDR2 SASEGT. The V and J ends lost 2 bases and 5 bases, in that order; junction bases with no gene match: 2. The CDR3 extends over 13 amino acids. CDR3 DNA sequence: TGTGCCAGCAGTGAAAGACAGGGAACTGAAGCTTTCTTT. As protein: CASSERQGTEAFF.

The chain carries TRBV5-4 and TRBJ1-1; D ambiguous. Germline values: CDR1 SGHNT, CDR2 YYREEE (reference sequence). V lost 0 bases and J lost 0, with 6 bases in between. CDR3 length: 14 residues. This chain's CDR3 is CASSLVDLNTEAFF. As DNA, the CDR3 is TGTGCCAGCAGCTTGGTTGATCTGAACACTGAAGCTTTCTTT.

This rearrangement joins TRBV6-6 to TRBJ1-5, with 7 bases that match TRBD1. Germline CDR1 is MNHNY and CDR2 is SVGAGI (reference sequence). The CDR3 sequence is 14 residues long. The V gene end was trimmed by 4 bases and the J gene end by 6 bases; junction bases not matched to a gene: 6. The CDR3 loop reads CASSLRQGVQPQHF. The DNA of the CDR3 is TGTGCCAGCAGTTTGCGACAGGGTGTTCAGCCCCAGCATTTT.

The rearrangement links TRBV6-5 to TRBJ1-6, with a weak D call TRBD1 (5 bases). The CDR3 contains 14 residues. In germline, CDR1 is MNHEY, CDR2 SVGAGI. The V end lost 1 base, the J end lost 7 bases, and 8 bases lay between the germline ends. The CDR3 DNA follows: TGTGCCAGCAGTTACTGGGGACGCAATTCACCCCTCCACTTT. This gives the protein CASSYWGRNSPLHF.

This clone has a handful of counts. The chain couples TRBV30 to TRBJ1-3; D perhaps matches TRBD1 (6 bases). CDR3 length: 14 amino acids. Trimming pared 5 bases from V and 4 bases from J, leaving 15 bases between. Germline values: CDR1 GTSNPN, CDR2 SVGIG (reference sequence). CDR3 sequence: CAWASQGTGNTIYF. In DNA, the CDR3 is TGTGCCTGGGCTTCACAGGGTACCGGAAACACCATATATTTT.

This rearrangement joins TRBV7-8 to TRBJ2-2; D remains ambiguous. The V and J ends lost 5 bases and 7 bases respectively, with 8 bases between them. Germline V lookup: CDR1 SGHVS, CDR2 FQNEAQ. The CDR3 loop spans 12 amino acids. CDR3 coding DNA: TGTGCCAGCAGCAAGCAACTCGGGGAGCTGTTTTTT. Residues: CASSKQLGELFF.

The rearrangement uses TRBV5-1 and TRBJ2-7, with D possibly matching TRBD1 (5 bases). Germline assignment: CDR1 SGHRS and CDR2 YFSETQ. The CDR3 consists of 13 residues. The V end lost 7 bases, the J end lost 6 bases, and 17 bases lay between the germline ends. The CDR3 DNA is TGCGCCAGCGGTCGTCAGGGCGTTTCCGAGCAGTACTTC. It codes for CASGRQGVSEQYF.

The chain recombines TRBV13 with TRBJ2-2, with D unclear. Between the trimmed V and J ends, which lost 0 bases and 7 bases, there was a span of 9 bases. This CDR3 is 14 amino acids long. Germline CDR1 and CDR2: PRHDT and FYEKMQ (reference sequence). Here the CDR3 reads CASSLGRPRGELFF. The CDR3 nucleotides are TGTGCCAGCAGCTTAGGCCGTCCGCGCGGGGAGCTGTTTTTT.

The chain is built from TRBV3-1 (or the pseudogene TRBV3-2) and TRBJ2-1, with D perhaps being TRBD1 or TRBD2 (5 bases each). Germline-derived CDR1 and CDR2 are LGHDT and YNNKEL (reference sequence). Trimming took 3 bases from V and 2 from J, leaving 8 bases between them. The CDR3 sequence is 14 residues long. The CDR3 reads CASSQRGTYNEQFF. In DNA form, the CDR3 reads TGTGCCAGCAGCCAGAGGGGAACCTACAATGAGCAGTTCTTC.

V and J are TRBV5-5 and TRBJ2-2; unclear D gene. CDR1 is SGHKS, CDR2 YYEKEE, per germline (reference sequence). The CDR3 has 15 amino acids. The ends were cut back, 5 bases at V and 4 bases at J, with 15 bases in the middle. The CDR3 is CASSRVVVGTGELFF. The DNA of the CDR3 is TGTGCCAGCAGTAGAGTTGTTGTCGGCACCGGGGAGCTGTTTTTT.

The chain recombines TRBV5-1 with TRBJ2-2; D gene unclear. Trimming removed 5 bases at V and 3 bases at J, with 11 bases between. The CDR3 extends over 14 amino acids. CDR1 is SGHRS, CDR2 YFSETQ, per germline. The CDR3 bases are TGCGCCAGCAGATTGTGGGATTACACCGGGGAGCTGTTTTTT. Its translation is CASRLWDYTGELFF.

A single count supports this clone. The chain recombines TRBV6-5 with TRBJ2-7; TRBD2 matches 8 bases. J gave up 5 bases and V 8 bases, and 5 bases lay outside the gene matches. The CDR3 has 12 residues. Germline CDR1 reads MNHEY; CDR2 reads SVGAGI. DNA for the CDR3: TGTGCCAGCGGATTCGGGGGGGACGAGCAGTACTTC. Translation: CASGFGGDEQYF.